Sequencing of this T cell receptor beta chain was carried out in a study of cytomegalovirus exposure and HLA in healthy donors. Whole-study results and caveats: TCR beta sequences reportedly predicted the HLA-A and HLA-B alleles of most subjects accurately. Presence/absence results assume similar sequencing depth per donor, which may not hold. The study put roughly 160 TCR beta chains on its list as cytomegalovirus-associated.

13 Jbeta primers and 60 Vbeta primers were used for the PCR. Clones were read by immunoSEQ multiplex PCR, and TCRdb kept only the in-frame ones, dropping some. The table has over 75,000 clones, about 66% seen once. To note about this clone: Antigen unknown.

The sample taken for sequencing was PBMCs. The receptor comes from a man aged 25-45 years in good health and CMV-seronegative.

The CDR3 loop reads CASNTGGNSPLHF. CDR3 DNA: TGTGCCAGCAATACAGGGGGGAATTCACCCCTCCACTTT. The V gene is TRBV5-5, the J gene TRBJ1-6; TRBD1 aligns across 8 bases. The junction had 3 bases not matched to a gene; V was cut back by 6 bases and J by 7 bases. CDR3 length: 13 residues. CDR1 is SGHKS and CDR2 is YYEKEE in the germline V gene (reference sequence).